The clone carrying this T cell receptor (beta chain) turned up a few times. Its antigen is not known. The sample originates from a study of T cell responses to AZD1222 COVID-19 vaccine. Study outcomes and limitations: Donors were chiefly white British, with a greater number of females, and clonal diversity was perhaps underestimated. Of the AZD1222 recipients, only 6 or 7 were seropositive at baseline.

Sequencing was performed with immunoSEQ multiplex PCR; in TCRdb, only in-frame clones are kept and a portion is missing. The repertoire holds over 110,000 clones, with 80% to 90% as singletons. V dropped 3 bases and J dropped 4; count of bases not matched to a gene: 5. Germline V gene data show CDR1 as MNHNS and CDR2 as SASEGT. The CDR3 covers 15 residues. This receptor was taken from an adult in good health. This material consisted of peripheral blood, taken on day 0 of AZD1222 vaccination. V and J are TRBV6-1 and TRBJ1-2; TRBD1 matches at 10 bases. The DNA for the CDR3 is TGTGCCAGCAGTGAGGGGACAGGGGAGCCCTATGGCTACACCTTC. It is translated as CASSEGTGEPYGYTF.